Listed here are 10 T cell receptor beta chains from one sample, sequenced in a study of control samples from healthy donors and cancer patients. Profiled with immunoSEQ multiplex PCR; TCRdb holds only in-frame clones, not every one. The repertoire has 350,000 to 450,000 clones, more than 80% of them found once; the top ten carry just under 6.5%. Material: PBMCs. These receptors all come from a man aged 35-49 years with head and neck cancer.

This chain links TRBV5-1 with TRBJ1-2; possible D gene TRBD1, 5 bases. Germline V lookup: CDR1 SGHRS, CDR2 YFSETQ. The CDR3 contains 16 residues. Between the trimmed V and J ends, which lost 4 bases and 0 bases, there was a span of 16 bases. CDR3 amino acids: CASSGGDGNANYGYTF. The CDR3 DNA follows: TGCGCCAGCAGCGGAGGGGACGGGAACGCTAACTATGGCTACACCTTC. The full variable domain, with the rest looked up from reference TRBV5-1 and TRBJ1-2, is KAGVTQTPRYLIKTRGQQVTLSCSPISGHRSVSWYQQTPGQGLQFLFEYFSETQRNKGNFPGRFSGRQFSNSRSEMNVSTLELGDSALYLCASSGGDGNANYGYTFGSGTRLTVV.

V usage is TRBV9 and J usage is TRBJ2-7, with 7 nucleotides matching TRBD1. This CDR3 is built from 15 residues. Germline CDR1 reads SGDLS; CDR2 reads YYNGEE. The V segment lost 0 bases and the J segment 4 bases; nucleotides outside the gene matches: 7. Here the CDR3 reads CASSVGGGQIYEQYF. In nucleotides, the CDR3 is TGTGCCAGCAGCGTAGGAGGGGGCCAAATTTACGAGCAGTACTTC.

V usage is TRBV24-1 and J usage is TRBJ2-2; the D is unclear. This CDR3 has 12 residues. Germline V gene lookup returns CDR1 KGHDR and CDR2 SFDVKD. V was trimmed by 1 base and J by 6 bases, leaving 2 bases between them. DNA for the CDR3: TGTGCCACCAGTGATTTCCCCGGGGAGCTGTTTTTT. The encoded protein is CATSDFPGELFF.

The CDR3 sequence: CASSLQGANTEAFF. The DNA for the CDR3 is TGTGCCAGCAGTTTACAGGGGGCGAACACTGAAGCTTTCTTT. The chain carries TRBV6-2 or TRBV6-3 and TRBJ1-1; 9 bases match TRBD1. The J segment lost 1 base and the V segment lost 4 bases, leaving 1 base of the junction unmatched. This CDR3 is 14 amino acids long. Germline V gene lookup returns CDR1 MNHEY and CDR2 SVGEGT.

DNA for the CDR3: TGTGCCAGCACCCTCAGGGGGACAACTAATGAAAAACTGTTTTTT. This gives the protein CASTLRGTTNEKLFF. V gene TRBV28 combines with J gene TRBJ1-4; the match to TRBD1 covers 7 bases. Trimming took 7 bases from V and 0 from J; bases not matched to a gene: 5. The CDR3 runs to 15 residues. The V gene's germline CDR1 is MDHEN and CDR2 SYDVKM.

This clone was observed a handful of times. The genes are TRBV5-4 and TRBJ2-2; D possibly corresponds to TRBD1 (6 bases). The CDR3 contains 16 residues. Germline CDR1 and CDR2: SGHNT and YYREEE (reference sequence). V lost 3 bases, J lost 7 bases, and 19 bases lay in between. CDR3 DNA sequence: TGTGCCAGCAGCTCGGGCGACAGGAGCCGCGGCGGGGAGCTGTTTTTT. As protein: CASSSGDRSRGGELFF. Variable domain in full (rest from reference TRBV5-4 and TRBJ2-2): ETGVTQSPTHLIKTRGQQVTLRCSSQSGHNTVSWYQQALGQGPQFIFQYYREEENGRGNFPPRFSGLQFPNYSSELNVNALELDDSALYLCASSSGDRSRGGELFFGEGSRLTVL.

This clone has a handful of counts. The CDR3 region has the DNA TGTGCCAGCAGTTTGTATAGCAATCAGCCCCAGCATTTT. Amino acid sequence: CASSLYSNQPQHF. J is TRBJ1-5 and V is TRBV12-3 or TRBV12-4; no definite D call. The CDR3 runs to 13 residues. The germline V and J ends were trimmed by 3 bases and 0 bases, with 3 bases remaining between them.

The rearrangement joins TRBV11-2 to TRBJ2-1, with a weak D call TRBD2 (6 bases). This CDR3 comprises 15 residues. The V gene lost 5 bases and the J gene lost 0 bases, with 11 bases spanning the gap. Germline V gene sequence: CDR1 SGHAT, CDR2 FQNNGV. CDR3 nucleotides: TGTGCCAGCAGCCAACAGACTAGCTCCTACAATGAGCAGTTCTTC. This sequence encodes CASSQQTSSYNEQFF. Drawing the rest from reference TRBV11-2 and TRBJ2-1, the complete variable domain is EAGVAQSPRYKIIEKRQSVAFWCNPISGHATLYWYQQILGQGPKLLIQFQNNGVVDDSQLPKDRFSAERLKGVDSTLKIQPAKLEDSAVYLCASSQQTSSYNEQFFGPGTRLTVL.

The chain combines TRBV19 with TRBJ2-7, with D maybe TRBD1 (5 bases). The CDR3 length is 13 residues. The ends were cut back, 8 bases at V and 0 bases at J, with 11 bases in the middle. Germline assignment: CDR1 LNHDA and CDR2 SQIVND (reference sequence). The CDR3 DNA is TGTGCCAGTTCCAGGGTTAGCTCCTACGAGCAGTACTTC. This codes for CASSRVSSYEQYF. Supplemented by reference TRBV19 and TRBJ2-7, the full variable domain reads DGGITQSPKYLFRKEGQNVTLSCEQNLNHDAMYWYRQDPGQGLRLIYYSQIVNDFQKGDIAEGYSVSREKKESFPLTVTSAQKNPTAFYLCASSRVSSYEQYFGPGTRLTVT.

This sequence joins TRBV6-4 and TRBJ1-5; maybe TRBD1 (5 bases). Germline CDR1 reads MRHNA; CDR2 reads SNTAGT. V lost 3 bases, J lost 7 bases, and 10 bases lay in between. The CDR3 has 13 amino acids. CDR3 nucleotide sequence: TGTGCCAGCAGTGAGTTGAGGGGCCAGCCCCAGCATTTT. Translated: CASSELRGQPQHF.